This TCR beta chain derives from a study of T cells in Graves' hyperthyroidism and ophthalmopathy. Study-wide background: Sampling of peripheral blood happened at initial diagnosis, prior to any treatment. Findings and limits, study-wide: Most expanded thyroid clonotypes above 0.001 also appeared in blood.

Each diagnosis drew on symptoms, thyroxine, TRAb, thyroid ultrasound and orbital computed tomography findings. From germline, CDR1 is MDHEN and CDR2 SYDVKM. The CDR3 contains 13 residues. Trimming took off 6 bases at V and 6 bases at J, with 13 bases between the two ends. From RNA transcripts, TCR beta CDR3 regions were amplified. With the HTBI primer set, the TCR CDR3 went through a first round of RT-PCR. MiXCR, applied by TCRdb to the multiplex PCR reads, yields one record per CDR3 protein. The table shows 400,000 to 600,000 distinct CDR3 sequences, with 16% occurring only once. Many counts were recorded for this clonotype. The antigen is unknown.

Input material: blood. This receptor was obtained from a woman aged 25-40 years with Graves' ophthalmopathy. The chain uses TRBV28 and TRBJ2-3; D is perhaps TRBD1 (6 bases). CDR3 coding DNA: TGTGCCAGCAGCCAGGGGCTGAGGGATACGCAGTATTTT. Protein product: CASSQGLRDTQYF.